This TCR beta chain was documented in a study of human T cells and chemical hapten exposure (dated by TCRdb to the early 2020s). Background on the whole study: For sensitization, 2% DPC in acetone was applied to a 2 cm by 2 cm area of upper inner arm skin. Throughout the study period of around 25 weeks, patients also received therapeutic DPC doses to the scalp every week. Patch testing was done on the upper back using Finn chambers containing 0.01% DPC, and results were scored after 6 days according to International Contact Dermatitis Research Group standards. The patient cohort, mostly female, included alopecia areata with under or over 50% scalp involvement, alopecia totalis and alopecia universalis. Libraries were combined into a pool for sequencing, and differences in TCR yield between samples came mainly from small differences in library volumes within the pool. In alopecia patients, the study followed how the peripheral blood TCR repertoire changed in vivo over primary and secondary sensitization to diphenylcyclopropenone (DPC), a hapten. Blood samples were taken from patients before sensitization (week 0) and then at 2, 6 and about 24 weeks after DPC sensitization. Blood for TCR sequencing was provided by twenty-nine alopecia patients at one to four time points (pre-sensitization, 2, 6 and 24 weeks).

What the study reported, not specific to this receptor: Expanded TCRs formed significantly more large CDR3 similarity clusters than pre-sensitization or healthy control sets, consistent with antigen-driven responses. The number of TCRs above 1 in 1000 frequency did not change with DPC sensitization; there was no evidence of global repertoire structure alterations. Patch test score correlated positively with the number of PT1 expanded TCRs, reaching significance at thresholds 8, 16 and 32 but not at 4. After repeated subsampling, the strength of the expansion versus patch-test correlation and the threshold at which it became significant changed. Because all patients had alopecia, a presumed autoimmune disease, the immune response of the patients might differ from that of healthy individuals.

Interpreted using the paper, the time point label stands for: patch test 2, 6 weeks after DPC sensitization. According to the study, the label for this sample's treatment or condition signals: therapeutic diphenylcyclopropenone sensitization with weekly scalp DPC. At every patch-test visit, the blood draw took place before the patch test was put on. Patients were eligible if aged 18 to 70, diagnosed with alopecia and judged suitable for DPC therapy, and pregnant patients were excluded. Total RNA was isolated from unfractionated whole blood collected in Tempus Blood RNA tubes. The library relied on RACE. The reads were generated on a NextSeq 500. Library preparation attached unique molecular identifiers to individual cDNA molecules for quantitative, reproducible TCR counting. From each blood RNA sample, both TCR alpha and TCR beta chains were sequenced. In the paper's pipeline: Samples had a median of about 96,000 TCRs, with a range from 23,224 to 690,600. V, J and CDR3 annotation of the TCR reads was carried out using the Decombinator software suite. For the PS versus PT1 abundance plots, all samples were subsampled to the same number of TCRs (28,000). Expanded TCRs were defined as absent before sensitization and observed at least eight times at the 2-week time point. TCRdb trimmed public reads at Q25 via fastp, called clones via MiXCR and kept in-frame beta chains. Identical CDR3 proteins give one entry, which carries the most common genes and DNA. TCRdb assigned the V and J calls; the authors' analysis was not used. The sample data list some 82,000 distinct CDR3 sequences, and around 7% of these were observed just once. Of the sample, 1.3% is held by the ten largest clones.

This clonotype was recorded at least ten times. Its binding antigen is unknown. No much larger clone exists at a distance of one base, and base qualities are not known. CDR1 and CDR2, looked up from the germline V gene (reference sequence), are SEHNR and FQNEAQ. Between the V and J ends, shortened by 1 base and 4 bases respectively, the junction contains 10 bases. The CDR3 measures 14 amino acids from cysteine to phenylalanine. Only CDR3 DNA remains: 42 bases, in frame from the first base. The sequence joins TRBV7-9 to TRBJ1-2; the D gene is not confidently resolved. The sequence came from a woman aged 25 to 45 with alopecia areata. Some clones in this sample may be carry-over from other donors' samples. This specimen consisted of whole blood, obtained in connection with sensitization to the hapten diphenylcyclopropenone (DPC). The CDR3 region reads CASSLGSAGYGYTF. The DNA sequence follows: TGTGCCAGCAGCTTAGGGTCTGCAGGCTATGGCTACACCTTC.